The source of this TCR beta chain is a study of T cells in localized non-small cell lung cancer. Study-level findings and limits: Paired adjacent lung recovered a median roughly 56 of the top 100 tumor clones. Analysis by sequencing included only one tumor region, so heterogeneity remains possible. Tumor trailed uninvolved adjacent lung in T cell clonality, which peaked there.

Only in-frame clones appear in the TCRdb table, and some are missing; sequencing was by immunoSEQ multiplex PCR. The sample lists roughly 89,000 clones; just over 90% were seen once. V lost 3 bases and J lost 4; bases outside the gene matches: 2. CDR1 is SGHTA, CDR2 FQGNSA, per germline. There are 15 residues in the CDR3. This clone has a single count. The antigen is unknown. The receptor comes from a woman aged 35-75 years with stage II squamous cell lung carcinoma. The chain carries TRBV7-2 and TRBJ2-1, with 11 bases identical to TRBD2. Here the sequenced sample was PBMCs, taken before any cancer treatment. Here the CDR3 DNA reads TGTGCCAGCAGCTTGACTAGCGGGACATACAATGAGCAGTTCTTC. Its protein is CASSLTSGTYNEQFF.